Below, 27 T cell receptor beta chains from the same sample are listed, as sequenced in a study of T-cell memory formation after mild COVID-19. A single record per CDR3 protein comes from TCRdb applying MiXCR to the 5' RACE reads. Counted here are 13,000 to 15,000 distinct CDR3 sequences, about 21% occurring once; the ten biggest clones make up around 45%. Sequencing input: PBMCs or a T cell subset sorted from them (not recorded which). These receptors all stem from an adult woman who had mild COVID-19 (a few samples of this study predate the infection). Cell type and time point are not known.

This clonotype is termed medium-sized. The chain uses TRBV5-6 and TRBJ1-2; no clear D gene. Germline CDR1 reads SGHDT; CDR2 reads YYEEEE. The CDR3 covers 13 residues. The germline V and J ends were trimmed by 0 bases and 4 bases, with 7 bases remaining between them. CDR3 residues: CASSLVTAYGYTF. In DNA form, the CDR3 reads TGTGCCAGCAGCTTGGTGACGGCCTATGGCTACACCTTC.

V gene TRBV4-3 combines with J gene TRBJ2-1, with 7 bases matching TRBD1. The germline CDR1 and CDR2 sequences are LGHNA and YSLEER. CDR3 size: 14 residues. V was pared by 2 bases and J by 8 bases, with 6 bases of the junction left unmatched. The CDR3 DNA reads TGCGCCAGCAGCCAAATCACAGGGGTCTATGAGCAGTTCTTC. This encodes CASSQITGVYEQFF.

This clonotype was counted at least ten times. The rearrangement links TRBV27 to TRBJ1-2; D remains ambiguous. Trimming left V 5 bases short and J 6 bases short, with 16 bases between. Germline CDR1 is MNHEY and CDR2 is SMNVEV (reference sequence). The CDR3 consists of 14 residues. The CDR3 is CASSPTTAWDGYTF. CDR3 in DNA: TGTGCCAGCAGTCCTACTACAGCCTGGGATGGCTACACCTTC.

By share, this clonotype ranks as medium-sized. This chain joins TRBV12-3 or TRBV12-4 and TRBJ2-7; the match to TRBD2 covers 12 bases. The CDR3 consists of 16 residues. After removal of 5 bases from V and 2 bases from J, the junction contained 7 bases not matched to a gene. The CDR3 sequence: CASSPGLAGPTYEQYF. The CDR3 DNA is TGTGCCAGCAGTCCAGGACTAGCGGGGCCTACCTACGAGCAGTACTTC.

The sample holds many counts of this clonotype. The J gene is TRBJ1-5, the V gene TRBV5-5; no clear D. Per germline, CDR1 SGHKS and CDR2 YYEKEE (reference sequence). The V gene lost 0 bases and the J gene lost 1 base, with 2 bases spanning the gap. The CDR3 extends over 13 amino acids. The CDR3 DNA is TGTGCCAGCAGCTTGGGCAGCAATCAGCCCCAGCATTTT. Translated: CASSLGSNQPQHF.

This clonotype has at least ten counts. The chain recombines TRBV12-3 or TRBV12-4 with TRBJ1-2; maybe TRBD1 (5 bases). This CDR3 region has 15 residues. The V and J ends lost 3 bases and 7 bases respectively, with 18 bases between them. CDR3 protein: CASSFAGTSRGGYTF. CDR3 DNA: TGTGCCAGCAGTTTCGCCGGGACCAGCCGCGGTGGCTACACCTTC.

This clonotype was seen repeatedly, ten times or more. The chain carries TRBV5-1 and TRBJ2-2; D uncertain. V was cut by 1 base and J by 1 base, with 8 bases left in between. CDR1 SGHRS and CDR2 YFSETQ come from the germline V gene. CDR3 size: 15 residues. The CDR3 DNA reads as TGCGCCAGCAGCTTGAAGTGGGAGAACACCGGGGAGCTGTTTTTT. Translated, it gives CASSLKWENTGELFF.

This clonotype was observed many times. The CDR3 DNA reads TGTGCCAGCAGCTTAATCAACAGACAGGGCTTCGGATGGGGGGATGAGCAGTTCTTC. This encodes CASSLINRQGFGWGDEQFF. The chain couples TRBV7-2 to TRBJ2-1, with a possible D match to TRBD1 (7 bases). This CDR3 region has 19 residues. Deletions cut 2 bases from V and 8 bases from J, with 28 bases between. Germline lookup yields CDR1 SGHTA and CDR2 FQGNSA.

The sample holds many counts of this clonotype. The chain uses TRBV20-1 and TRBJ1-1, with 7 positions matching TRBD1. The CDR3 has 14 amino acids. Germline V gene lookup returns CDR1 DFQATT and CDR2 SNEGSKA (reference sequence). Trimming removed 6 bases from V and 5 bases from J; junction bases left unmatched: 12. The chain's CDR3 is CSALRRGRGTEAFF. For the CDR3, the DNA is TGCAGTGCCCTGCGGAGGGGGCGAGGGACTGAAGCTTTCTTT.

This clonotype occurred many times. The J gene is TRBJ2-1, the V gene TRBV5-1, with D perhaps TRBD2 (7 bases). Germline CDR1 SGHRS, CDR2 YFSETQ. This CDR3 has 14 residues. Trimming pared 7 bases from V and 0 bases from J, leaving 11 bases between. CDR3 DNA sequence: TGCGCCAGCGGGGGGGGGCCCTCCTACAATGAGCAGTTCTTC. Protein product: CASGGGPSYNEQFF.

The J gene is TRBJ2-1, the V gene TRBV7-8; 15 nucleotides match TRBD2. J gave up 4 bases and V 4 bases, and 2 bases lay outside the gene matches. This CDR3 is built from 16 residues. Looked up from germline, CDR1 is SGHVS and CDR2 is FQNEAQ. CDR3 nucleotide sequence: TGTGCCAGCAGCTCCGGACTAGCGGGGGGGTACAATGAGCAGTTCTTC. Its protein is CASSSGLAGGYNEQFF.

By share, this clonotype counts as medium-sized. This chain connects TRBV12-3 or TRBV12-4 to TRBJ2-1; no firm D call. V was cut by 1 base and J by 8 bases, with 6 bases left in between. The CDR3 covers 12 residues. In nucleotides, the CDR3 is TGTGCCAGCAGTTTAGTTAAGGATGAGCAGTTCTTC. This gives the protein CASSLVKDEQFF.

Many counts were recorded for this clonotype. The chain recombines TRBV30 with TRBJ2-1; D remains ambiguous. V was clipped by 5 bases and J by 5 bases, with 16 bases between them. Germline CDR1 and CDR2: GTSNPN and SVGIG (reference sequence). This CDR3 has 14 amino acids. The DNA of the CDR3 is TGTGCCTGGCGACGGTGGGATGGCCACAATGAGCAGTTCTTC. It yields the protein CAWRRWDGHNEQFF. The whole variable domain, filled in from reference TRBV30 and TRBJ2-1, reads SQTIHQWPATLVQPVGSPLSLECTVEGTSNPNLYWYRQAAGRGLQLLFYSVGIGQISSEVPQNLSASRPQDRQFILSSKKLLLSDSGFYLCAWRRWDGHNEQFFGPGTRLTVL.

This clonotype was counted at least ten times. The chain employs TRBV5-4 and TRBJ2-1; no firm D call. Germline V gene data show CDR1 as SGHNT and CDR2 as YYREEE (reference sequence). CDR3 size: 16 residues. V shed 0 bases and J shed 2 bases, with 12 bases lying between them. The CDR3 bases are TGTGCCAGCAGCTTGGAAGGCCCAGTGGCCTACAATGAGCAGTTCTTC. Amino acids: CASSLEGPVAYNEQFF. Full variable domain (outside the CDR3, taken from reference TRBV5-4 and TRBJ2-1): ETGVTQSPTHLIKTRGQQVTLRCSSQSGHNTVSWYQQALGQGPQFIFQYYREEENGRGNFPPRFSGLQFPNYSSELNVNALELDDSALYLCASSLEGPVAYNEQFFGPGTRLTVL.

This clonotype was seen repeatedly, ten times or more. This chain joins TRBV7-8 and TRBJ2-2; possibly TRBD2 for D (6 bases). The CDR3 is made up of 16 amino acids. V lost 4 bases, J lost 5 bases, and 17 bases lay in between. Per germline, CDR1 SGHVS and CDR2 FQNEAQ. The CDR3 nucleotides read TGTGCCAGCAGCTGGCCCCCGGGAGAGGAGACCGGGGAGCTGTTTTTT. This codes for CASSWPPGEETGELFF. The whole variable domain, filled in from reference TRBV7-8 and TRBJ2-2, reads GAGVSQSPRYKVAKRGQDVALRCDPISGHVSLFWYQQALGQGPEFLTYFQNEAQLDKSGLPSDRFFAERPEGSVSTLKIQRTQQEDSAVYLCASSWPPGEETGELFFGEGSRLTVL.

The chain combines TRBV7-3 with TRBJ2-2; D perhaps matches TRBD1 (5 bases). The CDR3 length is 16 residues. The V end lost 1 base, the J end lost 5 bases, and 14 bases lay between the germline ends. Germline V lookup: CDR1 SGHTA, CDR2 FQGTGA. This CDR3 reads CASSLMGPLGTGELFF. The CDR3 region has the DNA TGTGCCAGCAGCTTAATGGGGCCCCTGGGGACCGGGGAGCTGTTTTTT.

This clonotype was detected many times. The chain has TRBV7-3 and TRBJ2-3; 8 nucleotides line up with TRBD2. Germline CDR1 and CDR2: SGHTA and FQGTGA. This CDR3 has 14 residues. The V gene end was trimmed by 6 bases and the J gene end by 4 bases; junction bases not matched to a gene: 6. The CDR3 DNA is TGTGCCAGCAGTCCCAGGCGGGGGGCAGATACGCAGTATTTT. Its protein is CASSPRRGADTQYF.

This clonotype was counted at least ten times. CDR3 region: CASSHPAGLTFF. The CDR3 region has the DNA TGTGCCAGCAGTCACCCTGCCGGTTTGACTTTCTTT. The chain uses TRBV27 and TRBJ1-1; D gene unclear. Germline V lookup: CDR1 MNHEY, CDR2 SMNVEV (reference sequence). Trimming left V 5 bases short and J 12 bases short, with 16 bases between. This CDR3 has 12 amino acids.

This clonotype occurred many times. The chain is built from TRBV7-3 and TRBJ1-1, with TRBD1 matching 8 bases. Germline lookup yields CDR1 SGHTA and CDR2 FQGTGA. V lost 0 bases, J lost 3 bases, and 3 bases stayed unmatched. This CDR3 spans 15 amino acids. This CDR3 is CASSLTPGQDTEAFF. The CDR3 DNA is TGTGCCAGCAGCTTAACTCCGGGACAGGACACTGAAGCTTTCTTT. The entire variable domain, with the rest obtained from reference TRBV7-3 and TRBJ1-1, is as follows: GAGVSQTPSNKVTEKGKYVELRCDPISGHTALYWYRQSLGQGPEFLIYFQGTGAADDSGLPNDRFFAVRPEGSVSTLKIQRTERGDSAVYLCASSLTPGQDTEAFFGQGTRLTVV.

This clonotype was detected many times. For the CDR3, the DNA is TGTGCCAGCAGCTCTCCGACCGAACCTCAGGGCCTTAACACAGATACGCAGTATTTT. Its translation: CASSSPTEPQGLNTDTQYF. The chain uses TRBV7-9 and TRBJ2-3; D perhaps matches TRBD1 (5 bases). From germline, CDR1 is SEHNR and CDR2 FQNEAQ (reference sequence). V was cut by 4 bases and J by 2 bases, with 25 bases left in between. The CDR3 runs to 19 residues.

This clonotype is labeled medium-sized. The rearrangement links TRBV7-3 to TRBJ2-7; D remains unclear. The V gene lost 5 bases and the J gene lost 2 bases, with 13 bases spanning the gap. Germline CDR1 and CDR2: SGHTA and FQGTGA. CDR3 length: 14 residues. The CDR3, as DNA: TGTGCCAGCAGCCATTTGACAACCCCCTACGAGCAGTACTTC. Protein sequence: CASSHLTTPYEQYF.

This clonotype was observed at least ten times. The rearrangement uses TRBV10-2 and TRBJ1-1; perhaps TRBD1 as D (5 bases). CDR1 WSHSY and CDR2 SAAADI come from the germline V gene. The CDR3 extends over 12 amino acids. Trimming took off 7 bases at V and 5 bases at J, with 11 bases between the two ends. The CDR3 coding sequence is TGCGCCAGCAAGCCTGGGGGTACTGAAGCTTTCTTT. Amino acid sequence: CASKPGGTEAFF.

This clonotype was picked up many times. The chain uses TRBV11-2 and TRBJ1-1; D perhaps matches TRBD1 (5 bases). CDR1 and CDR2 (germline): SGHAT, FQNNGV. This CDR3 has 17 residues. Trimming removed 3 bases from V and 3 bases from J, with 20 bases in between. This CDR3 reads CASSFTSGRGVDTEAFF. The DNA for the CDR3 is TGTGCCAGCAGCTTCACGTCGGGGAGGGGCGTGGACACTGAAGCTTTCTTT.

This clonotype was found many times. The V and J genes are TRBV12-3 or TRBV12-4 and TRBJ2-1, with D possibly being TRBD2 (5 bases). Trimming cost V 6 bases and J 8 bases, with 14 bases left between them. This CDR3 has 13 amino acids. The CDR3 DNA follows: TGTGCCAGCAGCCTCGGGGTAGCTCATGAGCAGTTCTTC. It codes for CASSLGVAHEQFF.

This clonotype was recorded at least ten times. The chain has TRBV4-1 and TRBJ2-1; 10 nucleotides align to TRBD2. The CDR3 spans 17 residues. V was clipped by 1 base and J by 0 bases; unmatched bases: 3. The germline CDR1 and CDR2 sequences are MGHRA and YSYEKL. The CDR3 coding sequence is TGCGCCAGCAGCCAAGTTAGCGGGGGGCTCTCCTACAATGAGCAGTTCTTC. Protein product: CASSQVSGGLSYNEQFF.

This clonotype is medium-sized. This sequence joins TRBV5-1 and TRBJ2-7; the match to TRBD1 covers 10 bases. CDR3 size: 14 residues. Germline V gene lookup returns CDR1 SGHRS and CDR2 YFSETQ. J was trimmed by 6 bases and V by 3 bases; bases with no gene match: 6. In DNA, the CDR3 is TGCGCCAGCAGCTCTACCGGGACAGGGGTCGAGCAGTACTTC. This gives the protein CASSSTGTGVEQYF.

This clonotype was detected many times. The chain carries TRBV5-6 and TRBJ1-2; 10 bases map to TRBD1. Germline CDR1 SGHDT, CDR2 YYEEEE. The CDR3 runs to 13 residues. V lost 5 bases and J lost 6; bases outside the gene matches: 4. The CDR3 reads CASSPTGGHGYTF. CDR3 nucleotides: TGTGCCAGCAGTCCGACAGGGGGCCATGGCTACACCTTC.